Shown below are 21 T cell receptor beta chains from a single sample sequenced in a study of T cell responses to AZD1222 COVID-19 vaccine. The table came from immunoSEQ multiplex PCR; TCRdb's copy has only in-frame clones and leaves some out. Counted here are under 150,000 clones, around nine tenths occurring once; the ten biggest clones make up roughly 8.4%. The sample in question was peripheral blood, obtained on day 0 of AZD1222 vaccination. The receptors come from an adult in good health.

CDR3 amino acids: CASSLGGRAAFF. The CDR3 bases are TGTGCCAGCAGCTTAGGAGGCAGGGCTGCTTTCTTT. V gene TRBV7-8 combines with J gene TRBJ1-1, with D possibly matching TRBD1 (5 bases). CDR1 and CDR2 (germline): SGHVS, FQNEAQ. Trimming shortened V by 1 base and J by 11 bases, and 11 bases separated the two germline ends. The CDR3 covers 12 residues.

The chain carries TRBV6-5 and TRBJ1-5; the D gene is possibly TRBD1 (6 bases). Trimming pared 6 bases from V and 3 bases from J, leaving 12 bases between. The CDR3 is 14 amino acids. CDR1 is MNHEY and CDR2 is SVGAGI in the germline V gene. The CDR3 coding sequence is TGTGCCAGCAGCTTGCGGGACATCAATCAGCCCCAGCATTTT. It codes for CASSLRDINQPQHF.

The CDR3 DNA sequence: TGTGCCTCCCGAGGGGTCCCAACTGAAGCTTTCTTT. As protein: CASRGVPTEAFF. The rearrangement uses TRBV3-1 (or the pseudogene TRBV3-2) and TRBJ1-1; D might be TRBD1 (5 bases). Trimming stripped 11 bases from V and 5 bases from J, with 15 bases between. Germline values: CDR1 LGHDT, CDR2 YNNKEL (reference sequence). This CDR3 has 12 amino acids.

The chain's CDR3 is CASSLVSSGANVLTF. The CDR3 bases are TGTGCCAGCAGCTTAGTATCCTCTGGGGCCAACGTCCTGACTTTC. The chain employs TRBV7-2 and TRBJ2-6; no firm D call. Trimming cost V 1 base and J 0 bases, with 4 bases left between them. The CDR3 covers 15 residues. Germline assignment: CDR1 SGHTA and CDR2 FQGNSA.

V gene TRBV5-4 combines with J gene TRBJ2-5, with 8 bases lining up with TRBD1. The length of the CDR3 is 17 residues. Germline assignment: CDR1 SGHNT and CDR2 YYREEE (reference sequence). V trimming: 0 bases; J trimming: 4 bases; junction bases outside the gene matches: 11. This chain's CDR3 is CASSLAGQGTVGETQYF. The CDR3 coding sequence is TGTGCCAGCAGCTTGGCCGGACAGGGAACGGTCGGAGAGACCCAGTACTTC.

This chain uses TRBV7-9 with TRBJ1-5, with D perhaps TRBD1 (6 bases). V dropped 4 bases and J dropped 2 bases, with 12 bases sitting between them. The CDR3 is 15 amino acids. Per the germline V gene, CDR1 is SEHNR and CDR2 is FQNEAQ (reference sequence). CDR3 in amino acids: CASSSQGIGNQPQHF. In DNA, the CDR3 is TGTGCCAGCAGCTCTCAGGGGATTGGCAATCAGCCCCAGCATTTT.

Turning to this clone: A much larger clone differs by one base, so this may be a read error. The chain joins TRBV19 to TRBJ2-7, with TRBD1 identical over 10 bases. Germline V gene data show CDR1 as LNHDA and CDR2 as SQIVND (reference sequence). V was clipped by 9 bases and J by 5 bases; unmatched bases: 13. The CDR3 consists of 15 residues. The CDR3 protein is CARVIIRDRGDEQYF. The CDR3 DNA sequence: TGTGCCAGAGTAATAATACGGGACAGGGGAGACGAGCAGTACTTC.

This rearrangement joins TRBV9 to TRBJ2-1; 8 positions match TRBD2. The CDR3 length is 15 residues. V lost 4 bases and J lost 3; bases outside the gene matches: 6. Germline V lookup: CDR1 SGDLS, CDR2 YYNGEE. In nucleotides, the CDR3 is TGTGCCAGCAGCCCCTTGGCGGGGGGCTACAATGAGCAGTTCTTC. It specifies CASSPLAGGYNEQFF.

The J gene is TRBJ1-4, the V gene TRBV30; TRBD1 agrees at 11 bases. V trimming: 2 bases; J trimming: 4 bases; junction bases outside the gene matches: 9. Germline V lookup: CDR1 GTSNPN, CDR2 SVGIG (reference sequence). The CDR3 length is 17 residues. CDR3 sequence (DNA): TGTGCCTGGAGTAGGACAGGGGGCGTCAGGGGTAATGAAAAACTGTTTTTT. This encodes CAWSRTGGVRGNEKLFF.

Note on this clone: Other nucleotide sequences in the sample specify the same CDR3. V is TRBV6-1 and J is TRBJ1-5; no reliable D call. Germline CDR1 and CDR2: MNHNS and SASEGT. Trimming removed 3 bases from V and 1 base from J, with 7 bases in between. This CDR3 has 14 residues. The CDR3 DNA reads TGTGCCAGCAGTGAGGCGGGCAGCAATCAGCCCCAGCATTTT. This gives the protein CASSEAGSNQPQHF.

J is TRBJ2-7 and V is TRBV15; 11 nucleotides align to TRBD2. CDR1 is LNHNV and CDR2 is YYDKDF in the germline V gene (reference sequence). V was pared by 4 bases and J by 6 bases, with 5 bases of the junction left unmatched. This CDR3 is 14 amino acids long. CDR3 residues: CATSKGTSGVEQYF. For the CDR3, the DNA is TGTGCCACCAGCAAAGGGACTAGCGGAGTCGAGCAGTACTTC. Looking up the rest from reference TRBV15 and TRBJ2-7 gives the full variable domain: DAMVIQNPRYQVTQFGKPVTLSCSQTLNHNVMYWYQQKSSQAPKLLFHYYDKDFNNEADTPDNFQSRRPNTSFCFLDIRSPGLGDTAMYLCATSKGTSGVEQYFGPGTRLTVT.

The CDR3 nucleotides read TGTGCCAGCAGCGGGGGACAGGGTGGCTATGGCTACACCTTC. This encodes CASSGGQGGYGYTF. V usage is TRBV9 and J usage is TRBJ1-2, with TRBD1 matching 9 bases. CDR1 and CDR2 from the germline V gene are SGDLS and YYNGEE. CDR3 size: 14 residues. The V gene end was trimmed by 3 bases and the J gene end by 4 bases; junction bases not matched to a gene: 4.

V and J are TRBV2 and TRBJ2-2; D might be TRBD1 (6 bases). This CDR3 contains 13 residues. Germline CDR1 reads SNHLY; CDR2 reads FYNNEI. The ends were cut back, 6 bases at V and 5 bases at J, with 10 bases in the middle. CDR3 protein: CASRDRETGELFF. In nucleotides, the CDR3 is TGTGCCAGCAGGGACAGAGAAACCGGGGAGCTGTTTTTT. Together with reference TRBV2 and TRBJ2-2, the CDR3 gives the full variable domain: EPEVTQTPSHQVTQMGQEVILRCVPISNHLYFYWYRQILGQKVEFLVSFYNNEISEKSEIFDDQFSVERPDGSNFTLKIRSTKLEDSAMYFCASRDRETGELFFGEGSRLTVL.

The chain has TRBV19 and TRBJ1-4; D is ambiguous. This CDR3 has 14 amino acids. Germline loops: CDR1 LNHDA, CDR2 SQIVND (reference sequence). The V and J ends lost 3 bases and 3 bases respectively, with 8 bases between them. Here the CDR3 DNA reads TGTGCCAGTAGTATTGGTACGGCTAATGAAAAACTGTTTTTT. Translating gives CASSIGTANEKLFF.

This chain joins TRBV13 and TRBJ1-1, with 8 bases that match TRBD1. Germline V gives CDR1 PRHDT, CDR2 FYEKMQ (reference sequence). The CDR3 has 14 amino acids. The junction had 6 bases not matched to a gene; V was cut back by 5 bases and J by 4 bases. CDR3 DNA: TGTGCCAGCAGCCCCGGCAGGGGGCTCACTGAAGCTTTCTTT. As protein: CASSPGRGLTEAFF. Full variable domain (remainder filled in from reference TRBV13 and TRBJ1-1): AAGVIQSPRHLIKEKRETATLKCYPIPRHDTVYWYQQGPGQDPQFLISFYEKMQSDKGSIPDRFSAQQFSDYHSELNMSSLELGDSALYFCASSPGRGLTEAFFGQGTRLTVV.

V gene TRBV11-3 combines with J gene TRBJ2-3; 11 positions match TRBD2. In germline, CDR1 is SGHNT, CDR2 YENEEA. This CDR3 spans 16 amino acids. V was pared by 1 base and J by 2 bases, with 2 bases of the junction left unmatched. In nucleotides, the CDR3 is TGTGCCAGCAGCTTAGGACTAGCGGGAATCACAGATACGCAGTATTTT. This codes for CASSLGLAGITDTQYF.

The rearrangement joins TRBV18 to TRBJ2-1; TRBD1 might be the D (6 bases). This CDR3 contains 15 residues. Trimming pared 5 bases from V and 0 bases from J, leaving 11 bases between. Germline CDR1 reads KGHSH; CDR2 reads LQKENI. The CDR3: CASSNQGSSYNEQFF. The CDR3 DNA is TGTGCCAGCTCAAATCAGGGGAGCTCCTACAATGAGCAGTTCTTC.

This sequence joins TRBV5-1 and TRBJ1-4; D is uncertain. The CDR3 contains 12 residues. Trimming shortened V by 1 base and J by 8 bases, and 6 bases separated the two germline ends. Germline CDR1 reads SGHRS; CDR2 reads YFSETQ. CDR3 bases: TGCGCCAGCAGCTTGCTGGGAGAAAAACTGTTTTTT. It specifies CASSLLGEKLFF.

V usage is TRBV30 and J usage is TRBJ1-2; possibly TRBD1 for D (5 bases). This CDR3 is 14 amino acids long. Deletions cut 0 bases from V and 4 bases from J, with 12 bases between. In germline, CDR1 is GTSNPN, CDR2 SVGIG (reference sequence). The CDR3 loop reads CAWSVGAGFYGYTF. In DNA form, the CDR3 reads TGTGCCTGGAGTGTTGGGGCCGGGTTCTATGGCTACACCTTC.

The CDR3 protein is CASSLRQLNTGELFF. The DNA for the CDR3 is TGTGCCAGCAGTTTGAGACAGCTGAACACCGGGGAGCTGTTTTTT. This chain joins TRBV28 and TRBJ2-2; D is possibly TRBD1 (5 bases). The CDR3 sequence is 15 residues long. V was trimmed by 3 bases and J by 1 base, leaving 9 bases between them. Per the germline V gene, CDR1 is MDHEN and CDR2 is SYDVKM.

This chain uses TRBV18 with TRBJ2-7, with D perhaps matching TRBD1 (5 bases). Between the trimmed V and J ends, which lost 2 bases and 3 bases, there was a span of 23 bases. The length of the CDR3 is 18 residues. Germline V lookup: CDR1 KGHSH, CDR2 LQKENI. CDR3 coding DNA: TGTGCCAGCTCACCAGGCGTTGAAATAGGTGGGGCATTCTACGAGCAGTACTTC. It specifies CASSPGVEIGGAFYEQYF.